This record covers a single TCR beta chain. V was trimmed by 5 bases and J by 4 bases, leaving 11 bases between them. This CDR3 has 13 residues. Germline V lookup: CDR1 LNHDA, CDR2 SQIVND (reference sequence). This sample was included in a study of neurological immune-mediated disorders. In TCRdb, the 5' RACE reads were re-called with MiXCR into one record per CDR3 protein. The top ten clones hold about 5% of a sample with 55,000 to 70,000 distinct CDR3 sequences, about 5.2% of them seen once. This TCR came from a human donor with multiple sclerosis. The donor label of this sample is uncertain. The chain combines TRBV19 with TRBJ1-1; D gene uncertain. Sequenced material: PBMCs. CDR3 amino acids: CASSESGGTEAFF. CDR3 bases: TGTGCCAGTAGTGAGAGTGGCGGCACTGAAGCTTTCTTT.